This TCR beta chain was captured by sequencing in a study of T cell repertoires in cytomegalovirus infection. For the study at large: Alongside well-studied HLA-B-restricted CMV epitopes, recently identified HLA-C-restricted CMV epitopes were also used. CMV infection and matching HLA type were both indicated by public TCR beta signatures.

Germline V gene data show CDR1 as DFQATT and CDR2 as SNEGSKA (reference sequence). V lost 3 bases and J lost 1, with 10 bases in between. This CDR3 has 13 residues. In TCRdb, the reads were re-called with MiXCR into one record per CDR3 protein. The profile shows some 920,000 distinct CDR3 sequences, less than 40% of them singletons. Comment on this clonotype: Its antigen is not identified.

Study-wide findings and caveats: Using cumulative public TCR beta family frequency, the authors identified those who carried CMV together with the relevant HLA. CMV-specific HLA-C-restricted TCR beta clonotypes dominated the ex vivo response.

The chain has TRBV20-1 and TRBJ2-7; D gene unclear. The specimen comprised cultured CD8+ T cells from PBMCs, sampled from culture after CMV antigen stimulation. This clonotype originated in a human donor in good health (CMV status not recorded). Some clones in this sample may be carry-over from other donors' samples. The CDR3 is CSASNKDSYEQYF. The CDR3, as DNA: TGCAGTGCTAGTAACAAGGATTCCTACGAGCAGTACTTC.